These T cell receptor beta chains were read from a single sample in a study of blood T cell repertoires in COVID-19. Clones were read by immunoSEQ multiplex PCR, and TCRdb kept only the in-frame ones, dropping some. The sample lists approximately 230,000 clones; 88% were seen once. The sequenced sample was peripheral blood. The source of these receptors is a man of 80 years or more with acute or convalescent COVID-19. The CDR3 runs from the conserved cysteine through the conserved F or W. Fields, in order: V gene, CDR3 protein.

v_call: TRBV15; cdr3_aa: CATSRRQGFYGYTF
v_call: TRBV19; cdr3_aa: CASSIRQGTYEQYF
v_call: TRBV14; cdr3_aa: CASSQDWTSQETQYF
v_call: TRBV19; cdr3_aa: CASSPLLGSSYNEQFF
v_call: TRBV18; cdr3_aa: CASSPEGQSSGNTIYF
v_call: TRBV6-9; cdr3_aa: CASSYSGGGQGEAFF
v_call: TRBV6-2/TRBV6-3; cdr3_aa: CASSSQRTGVSNQPQHF
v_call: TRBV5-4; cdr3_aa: CASSNRDLGLSYEQYF
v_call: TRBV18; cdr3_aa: CASSLRTSGYNEQFF
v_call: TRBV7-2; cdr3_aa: CASSSLGWGGQDTQYF
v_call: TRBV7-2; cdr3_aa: CASSLGAGHFSGYTF
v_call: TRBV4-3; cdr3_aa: CASSQDLFKGTGELFF
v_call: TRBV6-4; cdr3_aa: CASSDSYPGREAFF
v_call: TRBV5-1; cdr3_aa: CASSPQVPSGGDTQYF
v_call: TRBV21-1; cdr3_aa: CASGQPKFF
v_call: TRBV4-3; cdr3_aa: CASSQLDREGTEAFF
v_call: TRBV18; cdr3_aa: CASSQGQGLSYEQYF
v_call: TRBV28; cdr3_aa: CASSPGLAGGDEQFF
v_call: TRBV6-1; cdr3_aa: CASSEIGKNTGELFF
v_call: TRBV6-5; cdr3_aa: CASSYSNRDNSPLHF
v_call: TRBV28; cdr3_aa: CASSLETSTNEKLFF
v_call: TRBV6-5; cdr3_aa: CASSYSASGSGYGYTF
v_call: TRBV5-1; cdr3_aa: CASSSLAGTAPSGANVLTF
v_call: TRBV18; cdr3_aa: CASSPDIYYGYTF
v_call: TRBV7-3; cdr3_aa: CASSPVGGSSYNEQFF
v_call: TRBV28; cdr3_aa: CASSGPKGGYTF
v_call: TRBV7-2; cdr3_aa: CASSRGQDTGELFF
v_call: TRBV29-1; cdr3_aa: CSVEDFGQGEGGYTF
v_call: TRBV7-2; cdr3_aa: CASSLDRLAWHNEQFF
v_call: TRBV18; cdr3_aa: CASSPTAGREAFF
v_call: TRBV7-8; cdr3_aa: CASSRGQGFSGNTIYF
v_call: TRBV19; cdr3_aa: CASSRDRGTDTQYF
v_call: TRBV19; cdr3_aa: CASSIMRGSYNEQFF
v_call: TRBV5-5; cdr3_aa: CASRSGRDNQPQHF
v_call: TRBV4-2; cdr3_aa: CASSQDDLGGPLSKKLFF
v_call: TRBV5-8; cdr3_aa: CASSLMTSRRETQYF
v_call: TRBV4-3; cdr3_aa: CASSQDGRTGGWNEQFF
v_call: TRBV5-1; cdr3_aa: CASKERGASGETQYF
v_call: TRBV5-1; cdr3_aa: CASSPMGRQATRTEAFF
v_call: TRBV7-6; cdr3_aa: CASSSETGVGGETQYF
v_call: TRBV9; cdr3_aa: CASSVGGGRRTDTQYF
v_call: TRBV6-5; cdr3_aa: CASSYTDRETYEQYF
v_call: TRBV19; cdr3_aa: CASSINGDSYEQYF
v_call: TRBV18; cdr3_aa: CASSSGQRNEQFF
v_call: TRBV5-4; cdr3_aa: CASSLKTGGPNEQYF
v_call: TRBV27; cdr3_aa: CASSFGRQIDTEAFF
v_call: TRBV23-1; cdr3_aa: CASSQPRTEMGNQPQHF
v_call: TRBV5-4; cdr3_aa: CASSLGEVLGETQYF
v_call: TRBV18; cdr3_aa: CASSPDSTSSYNSPLHF
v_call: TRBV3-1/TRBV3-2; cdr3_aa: CASSRGTSGVEQYF
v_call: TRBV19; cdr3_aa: CASSGQGGPNTEAFF
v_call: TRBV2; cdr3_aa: CASKGHPVGNQPQHF
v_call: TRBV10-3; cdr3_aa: CAISEWTSDRNEQFF
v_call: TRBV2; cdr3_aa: CASSVGTGYDGYTF
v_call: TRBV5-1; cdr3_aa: CASSPAGGRDTEAFF
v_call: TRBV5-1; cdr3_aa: CASTPGQGNNEQFF
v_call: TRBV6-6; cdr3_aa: CASSPRTSNEQFF
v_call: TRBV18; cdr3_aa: CASSQNREGRGETQYF
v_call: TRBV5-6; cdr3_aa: CASSSSGTPSYEQYF